Listed below are T cell receptor beta chains from one sample, sequenced in a study of blood T cell repertoires in COVID-19. This table comes from immunoSEQ multiplex PCR, and its TCRdb copy is limited to in-frame clones, with some not included. The table lists around 220,000 clones, around 82% of them singletons. The sequencing sample was made of PBMCs or T cells enriched from blood (not recorded which). These receptors were taken from a woman in her thirties or forties with acute COVID-19. The CDR3 runs from the conserved cysteine through the conserved F or W. The D gene is left open where the match is weak. Clone size appears in some rows only: once, few, many, or a class for an expanded clone.

V	D	J	size	DNA	CDR3
TRBV11-1	TRBD2	TRBJ2-3	NA	TGTGCCAGCAGCCTAGCCCAACTAGCGGGAGGGGGAGATACGCAGTATTTT	CASSLAQLAGGGDTQYF
TRBV28	TRBD1	TRBJ2-1	NA	TGTGCCAGCAGTAGACTGACAGGGGACGAGTTCTTC	CASSRLTGDEFF
TRBV27	NA	TRBJ2-7	NA	TGTGCCAGCAGCCCACGGAGAGCAGCCAGCGAGCAGTACTTC	CASSPRRAASEQYF
TRBV29-1	TRBD2	TRBJ2-1	NA	TGCAGCGTTGTTCGGGTTGGCCTAGCGGGGGCCTCGGGCTACAATGAGCAGTTCTTC	CSVVRVGLAGASGYNEQFF
TRBV9	NA	TRBJ1-3	NA	TGTGCCAGCAGCGTAGATTCGGGGGTTCTAGACACCATATATTTT	CASSVDSGVLDTIYF
TRBV7-2	NA	TRBJ2-3	NA	TGTGCCAGCAGCCCGGAGGGCCTGATAGATACGCAGTATTTT	CASSPEGLIDTQYF
TRBV3-1/TRBV3-2	NA	TRBJ2-4	NA	TGTGCCAGCAGCCAAGATTTCGGGGGTTTTCAGTACTTC	CASSQDFGGFQYF
TRBV24-1	TRBD1	TRBJ1-1	NA	TGTGCCACCAGTGACACAGGGGACGCTGAAGCTTTCTTT	CATSDTGDAEAFF
TRBV5-8	TRBD1	TRBJ2-3	NA	TGTGCCAGCAGCCATAGGGACAGGGTGGTCGATACGCAGTATTTT	CASSHRDRVVDTQYF
TRBV29-1	NA	TRBJ2-7	NA	TGCAGCGTTGAAGGCAGCTCCTACGAGCAGTACTTC	CSVEGSSYEQYF
TRBV5-1	TRBD2	TRBJ2-1	NA	TGCGCCAGCAGCGCGACGGGACTAGGGTTATCAGCCGATGAGCAGTTCTTC	CASSATGLGLSADEQFF
TRBV5-1	TRBD1	TRBJ2-5	NA	TGCGCCAGCACCGCCGGGACAGTACAAGAGACCCAGTACTTC	CASTAGTVQETQYF
TRBV24-1	NA	TRBJ2-3	once	TGTGCCACCAGTGATGGGGCGGGGGATACGCAGTATTTT	CATSDGAGDTQYF
TRBV2	TRBD1	TRBJ1-1	NA	TGTGCCAGCAGTGTTGACAGGGCCACTGAAGCTTTCTTT	CASSVDRATEAFF
TRBV11-3	NA	TRBJ1-1	NA	TGTGCCAGCAGCCCAGAGGGGGTGGAGGCTTTCTTT	CASSPEGVEAFF
TRBV5-6	TRBD1	TRBJ2-7	NA	TGTGCCAGCAGCGGGGGACAGGGGGCTTGGGAGCAGTACTTC	CASSGGQGAWEQYF
TRBV9	TRBD1	TRBJ1-3	once	TGTGCCAGCAGCAGCAGACAGGGTTCTGGAAACACCATATATTTT	CASSSRQGSGNTIYF
TRBV30	NA	TRBJ1-2	NA	TGTGCCTGGAGTATTACGGGGGGCAGCTATGGCTACACCTTC	CAWSITGGSYGYTF
TRBV29-1	NA	TRBJ2-2	NA	TGCAGCGTTACCCGAGGCGGGGACACCGGGGAGCTGTTTTTT	CSVTRGGDTGELFF
TRBV11-3	NA	TRBJ2-1	NA	TGTGCCAGCAGCTTTAGTACAGCGGCCTCCTACAATGAGCAGTTCTTC	CASSFSTAASYNEQFF
TRBV27	NA	TRBJ2-1	NA	TGTGCCAGCAGTCCCCGACTAAATTCCTACAATGAGCAGTTCTTC	CASSPRLNSYNEQFF
TRBV24-1	TRBD1	TRBJ2-1	NA	TGTGCCACCAGCCCCCGGACAGGGGGTTCCTACAATGAGCAGTTCTTC	CATSPRTGGSYNEQFF
TRBV6-5	TRBD2	TRBJ2-3	once	TGTGCAACCACCTCAGCGGGGGACACAGATACGCAGTATTTT	CATTSAGDTDTQYF
TRBV19	NA	TRBJ1-4	NA	TGTGCCAGTAGCGCCCGGGGAGCAACTAATGAAAAACTGTTTTTT	CASSARGATNEKLFF
TRBV11-2	NA	TRBJ1-1	NA	TGTGCCAGCAGGGGCATTATGAACACTGAAGCTTTCTTT	CASRGIMNTEAFF
TRBV11-2	NA	TRBJ1-5	NA	TGTGCCAGCAGCTTAGTGGCCGATCAGCCCCAGCATTTT	CASSLVADQPQHF
TRBV29-1	TRBD1	TRBJ1-2	many	TGCAGCGTTGAAGGGGACAGGACTAACTATGGCTACACCTTC	CSVEGDRTNYGYTF